This paragraph reports one T cell receptor (beta chain). Antigen: not known. This sample was taken from a study of blood T cells in healthy people across ages. Findings and limits, study-wide: The fall in TCR beta diversity per million T cells was roughly linear with age.

For the second PCR, which ran for 7 to 11 cycles, a sample-barcoded 5' primer and a J-beta primer mix were used. TCRdb analysed the 5' RACE reads with MiXCR anew, one entry per CDR3 protein. Found here are around 1,900,000 distinct CDR3 sequences, approximately 39% of them singletons; the top ten hold roughly 23%. Looked up from germline, CDR1 is ENHRY and CDR2 is SYGVKD. The CDR3 runs 14 residues. Trimming took off 4 bases at V and 7 bases at J, with 14 bases between the two ends. PBMCs, at least 6.5 million per sample, were isolated. Sequenced input: blood. The chain joins TRBV10-3 to TRBJ1-5; maybe TRBD1 (5 bases). The receptor was derived from a human donor in good health. The CDR3 bases are TGTGCCATCAGTGGCGAGGGGAGGGACCAGCCCCAGCATTTT. This gives the protein CAISGEGRDQPQHF.